The rows below give T cell receptor beta chains drawn from one sample of a study of blood T cell repertoires in COVID-19. Assay: immunoSEQ multiplex PCR; the TCRdb copy retains only in-frame clones and omits some. Among around 370,000 clones listed, about 89% were seen once. The sequenced sample consisted of peripheral blood. The receptors were sampled from a woman between 50 and 59 years old with COVID-19, enrolled during active disease. The conserved cysteine and the conserved F or W are not part of the CDR3 here. Fields, in order: clone size, J gene, V gene, CDR3 protein. Only some rows state a clone size, as once, few, many or a class for expanded clones.

size: once
J: TRBJ1-1
V: TRBV14
CDR3: ASSKRTGVYTEAF

size: .
J: TRBJ2-5
V: TRBV11-3
CDR3: ASSLAGSRETQY

size: .
J: TRBJ2-5
V: TRBV19
CDR3: ASRNSGRVETQY

size: .
J: TRBJ2-3
V: TRBV27
CDR3: ASRREYADTQY

size: .
J: TRBJ1-2
V: TRBV6-6
CDR3: ASRRDRGTYGYT

size: .
J: TRBJ1-2
V: TRBV7-8
CDR3: ASSIGTGGANYGYT

size: .
J: TRBJ1-5
V: TRBV4-1
CDR3: ASTGCSNQPQH

size: .
J: TRBJ2-6
V: TRBV30
CDR3: AWSVQGVFGRGGNVLT

size: .
J: TRBJ1-4
V: TRBV7-2
CDR3: ASSSGRGEKLF

size: once
J: TRBJ2-7
V: TRBV27
CDR3: ASSLLREGLGEQY

size: .
J: TRBJ1-2
V: TRBV10-3
CDR3: AISGGQALNNYGYT

size: .
J: TRBJ2-2
V: TRBV27
CDR3: ASSLRLVRDSGELF

size: .
J: TRBJ2-7
V: TRBV7-9
CDR3: ASSPGGVSPHEQY

size: .
J: TRBJ2-7
V: TRBV7-9
CDR3: ASSFTGATGGEQY

size: .
J: TRBJ2-2
V: TRBV18
CDR3: ASSSREGTGELF

size: .
J: TRBJ1-5
V: TRBV6-2/TRBV6-3
CDR3: ASSYSRGASNQPQH

size: .
J: TRBJ1-4
V: TRBV5-6
CDR3: ASSLYYRGNEKLF

size: .
J: TRBJ2-7
V: TRBV2
CDR3: ASSEGTGRHEQY

size: .
J: TRBJ1-5
V: TRBV19
CDR3: ASSIWRGASSNQPQH

size: .
J: TRBJ2-1
V: TRBV5-1
CDR3: ASSPGTSGSNEQF

size: few
J: TRBJ2-7
V: TRBV7-2
CDR3: ASSSPPGTTHEQY

size: .
J: TRBJ1-1
V: TRBV21-1
CDR3: ASSKAYRMTEAF

size: .
J: TRBJ2-5
V: TRBV5-1
CDR3: ASSLVLETQY

size: .
J: TRBJ2-7
V: TRBV12-3/TRBV12-4
CDR3: ASRVTGSYEQY

size: .
J: TRBJ2-6
V: TRBV30
CDR3: AWSLSGANVLT

size: .
J: TRBJ2-1
V: TRBV5-5
CDR3: ATGGNSYNEQF

size: .
J: TRBJ1-4
V: TRBV10-3
CDR3: AISESSVTGLF

size: .
J: TRBJ1-2
V: TRBV3-1/TRBV3-2
CDR3: ASSPDRDRVRSDGYT

size: .
J: TRBJ2-2
V: TRBV9
CDR3: ASSVTGQASRTGELF

size: once
J: TRBJ1-1
V: TRBV10-1
CDR3: ASSPGRDRVTEAF

size: .
J: TRBJ1-1
V: TRBV29-1
CDR3: SVRQEQMNTEAF

size: .
J: TRBJ2-1
V: TRBV6-4
CDR3: ASSVSGSSSYNEQF

size: .
J: TRBJ2-3
V: TRBV5-1
CDR3: ASLRGVGSRPDTQY

size: .
J: TRBJ2-7
V: TRBV10-2
CDR3: ASSNLDRRPYEQY

size: .
J: TRBJ2-1
V: TRBV4-1
CDR3: ASSLGQGASNEQF

size: .
J: TRBJ2-3
V: TRBV27
CDR3: ASSLSVVRTDTQY